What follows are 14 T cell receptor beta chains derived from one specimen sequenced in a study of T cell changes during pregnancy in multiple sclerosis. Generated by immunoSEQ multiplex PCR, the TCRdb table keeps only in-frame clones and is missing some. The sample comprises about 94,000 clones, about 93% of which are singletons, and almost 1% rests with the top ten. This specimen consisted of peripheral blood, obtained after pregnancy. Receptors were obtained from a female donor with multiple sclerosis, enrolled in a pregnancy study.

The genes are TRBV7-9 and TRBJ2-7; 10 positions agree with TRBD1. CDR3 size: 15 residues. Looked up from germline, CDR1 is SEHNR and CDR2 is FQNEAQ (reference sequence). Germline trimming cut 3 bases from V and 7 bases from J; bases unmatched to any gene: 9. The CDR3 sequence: CASSLSGQGVEEQYF. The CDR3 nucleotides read TGTGCCAGCAGCTTGAGCGGACAGGGGGTAGAGGAGCAGTACTTC.

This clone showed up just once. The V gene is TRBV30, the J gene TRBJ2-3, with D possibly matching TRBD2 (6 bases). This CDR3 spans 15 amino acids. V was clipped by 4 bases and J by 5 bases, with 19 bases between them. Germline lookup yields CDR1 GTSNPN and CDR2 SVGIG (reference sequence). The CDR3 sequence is CAWTFSGASQDTQYF. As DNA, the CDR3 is TGTGCCTGGACATTTAGCGGAGCTTCCCAAGATACGCAGTATTTT.

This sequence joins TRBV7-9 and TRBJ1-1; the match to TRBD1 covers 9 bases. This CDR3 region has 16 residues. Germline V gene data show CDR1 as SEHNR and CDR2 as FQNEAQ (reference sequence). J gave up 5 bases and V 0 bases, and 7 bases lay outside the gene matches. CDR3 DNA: TGTGCCAGCAGCTTAGCTTTACGACAGGGGGGAACTGAAGCTTTCTTT. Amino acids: CASSLALRQGGTEAFF.

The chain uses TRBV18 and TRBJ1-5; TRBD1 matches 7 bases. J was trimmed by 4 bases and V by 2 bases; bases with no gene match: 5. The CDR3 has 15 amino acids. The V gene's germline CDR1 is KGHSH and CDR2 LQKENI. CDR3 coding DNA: TGTGCCAGCTCACCAAACAGGGGTGCGAATCAGCCCCAGCATTTT. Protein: CASSPNRGANQPQHF.

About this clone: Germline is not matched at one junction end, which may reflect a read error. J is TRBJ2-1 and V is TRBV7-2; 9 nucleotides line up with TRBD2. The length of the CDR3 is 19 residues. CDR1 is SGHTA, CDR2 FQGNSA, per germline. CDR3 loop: CASGFPRREGGRGYNEQFF. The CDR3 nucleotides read TGTGCCAGCGGCTTCCCTCGGCGGGAGGGGGGGAGGGGCTACAATGAGCAGTTCTTC. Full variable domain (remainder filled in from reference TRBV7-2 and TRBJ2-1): GAGVSQSPSNKVTEKGKDVELRCDPISGHTALYWYRQSLGQGLEFLIYFQGNSAPDKSGLPSDRFSAERTGGSVSTLTIQRTQQEDSAVYLCASGFPRREGGRGYNEQFFGPGTRLTVL.

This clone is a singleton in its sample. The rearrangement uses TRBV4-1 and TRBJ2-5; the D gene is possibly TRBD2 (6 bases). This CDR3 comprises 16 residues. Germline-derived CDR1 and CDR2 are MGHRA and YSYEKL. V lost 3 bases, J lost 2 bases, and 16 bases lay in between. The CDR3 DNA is TGCGCCAGCAGCCAGTTGAATAGCGGTGAGCAAGAGACCCAGTACTTC. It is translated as CASSQLNSGEQETQYF.

The CDR3, as DNA: TGTGCTAGTGGTTTGGGAGGACAGGGGGGGAACACTGAAGCTTTCTTT. Translation gives CASGLGGQGGNTEAFF. The chain links TRBV12-5 to TRBJ1-1; 10 bases are shared with TRBD1. The V and J ends lost 1 base and 1 base, in that order; junction bases with no gene match: 3. The CDR3 totals 16 residues. CDR1 is LGHNT and CDR2 is FRNRAP in the germline V gene.

CDR3 in DNA: TGTGCCAGCAGTGAACGGAGACCCGCCGCCGAGCAGTACTTC. Protein: CASSERRPAAEQYF. The chain employs TRBV6-1 and TRBJ2-7; D remains ambiguous. The CDR3 runs 14 residues. Trimming left V 2 bases short and J 6 bases short, with 14 bases between. The germline V gene encodes CDR1 MNHNS and CDR2 SASEGT.

This chain's CDR3 is CASSPTGEATNEKLFF. DNA of the CDR3: TGTGCCAGCTCGCCCACAGGGGAAGCGACTAATGAAAAACTGTTTTTT. This chain connects TRBV18 to TRBJ1-4; 7 bases align to TRBD1. J was trimmed by 2 bases and V by 6 bases; bases with no gene match: 9. Germline CDR1 KGHSH, CDR2 LQKENI. This CDR3 has 16 residues.

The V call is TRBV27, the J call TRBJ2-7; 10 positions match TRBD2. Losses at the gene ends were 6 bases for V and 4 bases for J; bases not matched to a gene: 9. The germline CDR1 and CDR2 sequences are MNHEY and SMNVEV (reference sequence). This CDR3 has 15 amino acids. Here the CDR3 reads CASSLLGLAVYEQYF. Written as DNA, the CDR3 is TGTGCCAGCAGCCTGCTCGGACTAGCGGTTTACGAGCAGTACTTC.

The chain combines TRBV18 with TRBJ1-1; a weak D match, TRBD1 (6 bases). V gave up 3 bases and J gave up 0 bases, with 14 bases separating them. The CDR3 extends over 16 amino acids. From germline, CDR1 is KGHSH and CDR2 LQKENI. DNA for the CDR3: TGTGCCAGCTCACCGAGGGGGAGGGGCCTGAACACTGAAGCTTTCTTT. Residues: CASSPRGRGLNTEAFF.

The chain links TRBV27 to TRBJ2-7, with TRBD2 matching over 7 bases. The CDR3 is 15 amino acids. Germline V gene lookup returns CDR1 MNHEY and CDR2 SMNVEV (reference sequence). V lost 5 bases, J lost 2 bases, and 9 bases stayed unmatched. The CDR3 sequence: CASSALAEETYEQYF. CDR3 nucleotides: TGTGCCAGCAGTGCCCTAGCGGAGGAAACCTACGAGCAGTACTTC.

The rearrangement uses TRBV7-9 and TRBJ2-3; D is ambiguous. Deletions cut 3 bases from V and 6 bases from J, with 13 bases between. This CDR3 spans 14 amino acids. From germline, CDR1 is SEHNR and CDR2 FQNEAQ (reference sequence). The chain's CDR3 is CASSFGFSEDTQYF. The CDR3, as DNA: TGTGCCAGCAGCTTTGGTTTCTCCGAGGATACGCAGTATTTT.

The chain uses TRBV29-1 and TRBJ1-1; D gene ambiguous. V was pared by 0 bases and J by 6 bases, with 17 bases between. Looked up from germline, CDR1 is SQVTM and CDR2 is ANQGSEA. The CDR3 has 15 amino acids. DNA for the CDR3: TGCAGCGTTGAAGATGTTAGGACTCTGGGCCCTGAAGCTTTCTTT. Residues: CSVEDVRTLGPEAFF.